This T cell receptor beta chain was sequenced for a study of PD-1 blockade in classical Hodgkin lymphoma. Study information: Each patient was given nivolumab 3 mg/kg through a vein every 2 weeks. Study conclusions and caveats: CD4+ TCR diversity, unlike CD8+, climbed significantly by C4D1. Similar baseline diversity was found in complete responders and newly diagnosed patients.

As regards this clone: Its specificity is unknown.

Time point specified: cycle 4 day 1 (C4D1), after 5 to 7 weeks of nivolumab. After autologous stem cell transplantation all patients relapsed, and prior brentuximab vedotin exposure differed between cohorts. The method was immunoSEQ multiplex PCR; TCRdb's version includes in-frame clones alone and lacks a portion of them. This table holds about 7,000 clones, 76% found once. Unmatched junction bases numbered 7, after V lost 10 bases and J lost 1 base. Germline V gives CDR1 SNHLY, CDR2 FYNNEI. The CDR3 spans 13 residues. This receptor was identified in a human donor with classical Hodgkin lymphoma. The sequences come from peripheral blood mononuclear cells (PBMCs), collected before the fourth cycle of nivolumab. The genes are TRBV2 and TRBJ2-7; 7 bases line up with TRBD1. DNA for the CDR3: TGTGCCACCGTACAGGGGCTATCCTACGAGCAGTACTTC. It specifies CATVQGLSYEQYF.